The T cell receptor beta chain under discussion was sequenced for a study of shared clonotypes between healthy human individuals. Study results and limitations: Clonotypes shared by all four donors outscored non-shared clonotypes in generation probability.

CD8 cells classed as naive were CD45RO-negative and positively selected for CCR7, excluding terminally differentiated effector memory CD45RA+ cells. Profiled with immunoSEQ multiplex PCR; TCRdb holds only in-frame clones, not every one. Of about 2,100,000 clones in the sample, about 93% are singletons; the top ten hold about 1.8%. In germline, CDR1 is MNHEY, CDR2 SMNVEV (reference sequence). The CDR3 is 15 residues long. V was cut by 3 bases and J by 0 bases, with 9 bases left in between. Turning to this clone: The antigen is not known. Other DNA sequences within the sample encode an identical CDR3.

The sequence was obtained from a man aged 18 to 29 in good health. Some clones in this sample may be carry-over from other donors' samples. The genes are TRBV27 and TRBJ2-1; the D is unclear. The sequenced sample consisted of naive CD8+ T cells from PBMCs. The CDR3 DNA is TGTGCCAGCAGTTTCTTCTGGAGCTCCTACAATGAGCAGTTCTTC. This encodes CASSFFWSSYNEQFF.